This T cell receptor beta chain was identified during a study of STAT5B mutations in CD4+ large granular lymphocyte leukemia. Study information: Among healthy donors, a particular HLA allele went with more CDR3 'QG' motifs. Whole-study findings and limits: No patients shared main leukemic clonotypes, though approximately 26% appeared at low frequency elsewhere. 8/27 top patient clones versus 2/35 control clones were TRBV06-family.

Authors' methods: The detection floor for productive clonotype frequency was 2.59 x 10-5. TCRdb keeps only in-frame clones here, not all; method: immunoSEQ multiplex PCR. The V and J calls and the clone size are those of that table, but D and trimming were determined from the DNA. The sample lists about 21,000 clones, approximately 71% occurring once. Per the germline V gene, CDR1 is SGHNT and CDR2 is YYREEE (reference sequence). The CDR3 covers 15 residues. Deletions cut 4 bases from V and 0 bases from J, with 10 bases between. As regards this clone: The antigen is undetermined.

The receptor was derived from a human donor in good health. V gene TRBV5-4 combines with J gene TRBJ2-2, with TRBD1 as a possible D gene (6 bases). Sequencing used CD4+ T cells from blood buffy coats. Here the CDR3 reads CASSTDRSNTGELFF. In nucleotides, the CDR3 is TGTGCCAGCAGCACGGACAGATCGAACACCGGGGAGCTGTTTTTT.